This T cell receptor (beta chain) is from a study of blood T cells in healthy people across ages. Alongside a J-beta primer mix, a sample-barcoded 5' primer served in a second PCR lasting about 6 to 12 cycles. Every cDNA molecule bore a tag from a template-switch adaptor containing 12 random nucleotides. Via MiXCR, TCRdb re-called the 5' RACE reads, giving one row per CDR3 protein. This table has 650,000 to 800,000 distinct CDR3 sequences, around two fifths appearing once. This TCR was sampled from a man aged 55 to 70 in good health. The sequenced sample consisted of blood.

For the CDR3, the DNA is TGCAGTGCTAGAGATCTGACAGGGGGAGATACGCAGTATTTT. This codes for CSARDLTGGDTQYF. The chain has TRBV20-1 and TRBJ2-3, with TRBD1 identical over 9 bases. The CDR3 length is 14 residues. CDR1 DFQATT and CDR2 SNEGSKA come from the germline V gene (reference sequence). V dropped 0 bases and J dropped 5; count of bases not matched to a gene: 3.